Below are 15 T cell receptor beta chains sequenced from a single sample in a study of CD8 T cells in Susac syndrome. RNA in amounts of about 0.5 to 1 ug was reverse transcribed with random hexamers. In TCRdb, the immunoSEQ multiplex PCR reads were re-called with MiXCR into one record per CDR3 protein. This table has tens of thousands of distinct CDR3 sequences, over 85% appearing once. The specimen was CD8+ T cells from PBMCs. All receptors derive from a human donor with multiple sclerosis.

CDR3 loop: CSVGGRLAGDMETQYF. CDR3 bases: TGCAGCGTTGGGGGGCGGCTAGCGGGAGATATGGAGACCCAGTACTTC. The chain recombines TRBV29-1 with TRBJ2-5, with 10 bases matching TRBD2. The CDR3 length is 16 residues. In germline, CDR1 is SQVTM, CDR2 ANQGSEA. V was clipped by 4 bases and J by 5 bases; unmatched bases: 13.

This clonotype occurred once. This chain connects TRBV6-5 to TRBJ2-1, with D tentatively TRBD2 (5 bases). Germline V lookup: CDR1 MNHEY, CDR2 SVGAGI. The V gene lost 5 bases and the J gene lost 3 bases, with 8 bases spanning the gap. The CDR3 is 13 amino acids. This chain's CDR3 is CASSPGIYNEQFF. CDR3 bases: TGTGCCAGCAGTCCGGGAATCTACAATGAGCAGTTCTTC.

The V gene is TRBV7-9, the J gene TRBJ2-3, with 9 nucleotides matching TRBD1. The CDR3 has 16 amino acids. Looked up from germline, CDR1 is SEHNR and CDR2 is FQNEAQ (reference sequence). V lost 4 bases, J lost 5 bases, and 10 bases stayed unmatched. In DNA form, the CDR3 reads TGTGCCAGCAGCTCCCCAGGGACAGGGAAGAAAGATACGCAGTATTTT. It encodes CASSSPGTGKKDTQYF.

As regards this clonotype: The junction and the germline gene differ at one end; a read error may be behind it. The gene calls are TRBV4-3 and TRBJ2-2; D ambiguous. This CDR3 has 14 amino acids. Per germline, CDR1 LGHNA and CDR2 YSLEER. CDR3 sequence: CASSQSGPTEELFF. The DNA of the CDR3 is TGCGCCAGCAGCCAGTCGGGCCCCACCGAGGAGCTGTTTTTT.

The CDR3 loop reads CASSQDLISRLIFNEQFF. Here the CDR3 DNA reads TGTGCCAGCAGCCAAGATCTAATCTCTAGGTTAATCTTCAATGAGCAGTTCTTC. The chain combines TRBV3-1 with TRBJ2-1; no clear D gene. Between the trimmed V and J ends, which lost 0 bases and 6 bases, there was a span of 21 bases. CDR1 LGHDT and CDR2 YNNKEL come from the germline V gene (reference sequence). The CDR3 covers 18 residues.

This clonotype was detected once. Written as DNA, the CDR3 is TGTGCCAGCAGTTCGGGGGTCGTGGGGGAGCTGTTTTTT. Translation: CASSSGVVGELFF. The chain employs TRBV27 and TRBJ2-2; TRBD2 is a possible D gene (6 bases). V was shortened by 4 bases and J by 8 bases, with 11 bases between the two germline ends. The length of the CDR3 is 13 residues. Germline V gene data show CDR1 as MNHEY and CDR2 as SMNVEV (reference sequence).

This sequence joins TRBV11-2 and TRBJ2-3, with TRBD2 matching 7 bases. This CDR3 is 14 amino acids long. Germline CDR1 reads SGHAT; CDR2 reads FQNNGV. Germline trimming cut 5 bases from V and 3 bases from J; bases unmatched to any gene: 5. CDR3 nucleotide sequence: TGTGCCAGCAGCCCCTGGGGAGGGACAGATACGCAGTATTTT. Its protein product is CASSPWGGTDTQYF.

The chain recombines TRBV20-1 with TRBJ2-7; tentative D call: TRBD2 (6 bases). V dropped 3 bases and J dropped 5 bases, with 14 bases sitting between them. The CDR3 length is 13 residues. Germline V lookup: CDR1 DFQATT, CDR2 SNEGSKA (reference sequence). The CDR3 nucleotides read TGCAGTGCTAGTGGAGGGATTTCCCACGAGCAGTACTTC. This gives the protein CSASGGISHEQYF.

This clonotype was recorded once. This chain connects TRBV20-1 to TRBJ2-7, with a tentative D call TRBD1 (6 bases). Per the germline V gene, CDR1 is DFQATT and CDR2 is SNEGSKA (reference sequence). V lost 2 bases, J lost 1 base, and 15 bases lay in between. The CDR3 spans 15 residues. The CDR3 loop is CSARSHQGLSYEQYF. CDR3 nucleotide sequence: TGCAGTGCTAGATCCCACCAGGGGTTATCCTACGAGCAGTACTTC.

This chain uses TRBV27 with TRBJ2-7; a weak D match, TRBD2 (5 bases). CDR3 length: 15 residues. Trimming removed 0 bases from V and 4 bases from J, with 13 bases in between. The V gene's germline CDR1 is MNHEY and CDR2 SMNVEV (reference sequence). CDR3 residues: CASSLSRTLRYEQYF. The DNA for the CDR3 is TGTGCCAGCAGTTTATCCAGGACTCTCCGATACGAGCAGTACTTC.

The chain joins TRBV30 to TRBJ1-1; no reliable D call. The CDR3 runs 12 residues. V was pared by 2 bases and J by 5 bases, with 9 bases between. Germline lookup yields CDR1 GTSNPN and CDR2 SVGIG (reference sequence). CDR3 protein: CAWSPSFTEAFF. For the CDR3, the DNA is TGTGCCTGGAGTCCTTCGTTTACTGAAGCTTTCTTT.

This chain uses TRBV6-5 with TRBJ2-7; 14 nucleotides align to TRBD2. Looked up from germline, CDR1 is MNHEY and CDR2 is SVGAGI. J lost 2 bases, V lost 4 bases, and 7 bases had no gene match. This CDR3 has 17 amino acids. This CDR3 is CASSSPTSGRGTYEQYF. CDR3 coding DNA: TGTGCCAGCAGTTCCCCGACTAGCGGGAGGGGCACCTACGAGCAGTACTTC.

The chain couples TRBV6-5 to TRBJ1-5; D is uncertain. Trimming stripped 5 bases from V and 7 bases from J, with 15 bases between. The CDR3 covers 14 residues. The germline V gene encodes CDR1 MNHEY and CDR2 SVGAGI. The CDR3 DNA is TGTGCCAGCAGTCCCTTGGACCGGGAACAGCCCCAGCATTTT. Translating gives CASSPLDREQPQHF.

On this clonotype itself: A junction boundary mismatches the germline segment, possibly from a read error. The genes are TRBV7-9 and TRBJ2-5, with D possibly being TRBD1 or TRBD2 (5 bases each). Germline CDR1 SEHNR, CDR2 FQNEAQ (reference sequence). The CDR3 is made up of 15 amino acids. CDR3 DNA sequence: TGTGCCAGCAACTTAGCGCCCAGGGAGCAAGAGACCCAGTACTTC. This sequence encodes CASNLAPREQETQYF.

The V and J genes are TRBV5-1 and TRBJ1-6; D is unclear. The CDR3 is 12 amino acids. The germline V gene encodes CDR1 SGHRS and CDR2 YFSETQ. V lost 0 bases and J lost 9, with 4 bases in between. CDR3 in DNA: TGCGCCAGCAGCTTGGGATTTTCACCCCTCCACTTT. This sequence encodes CASSLGFSPLHF.